This entry lists 26 T cell receptor beta chains sequenced from one sample in a study of long-term antiretroviral therapy in people with HIV. The authors ran the immunoSEQ assay, v3.0, at survey level. The method was immunoSEQ multiplex PCR; TCRdb's version includes in-frame clones alone and lacks a portion of them. This table holds about 23,000 clones, around 80% found once. Sequencing used unsorted PBMCs, obtained 0.3 years after starting antiretroviral therapy. These receptors were collected from a man between 45 and 60 years old with HIV.

This clone has more than one count but fewer than ten. The chain carries TRBV7-9 and TRBJ2-7, with TRBD1 as a possible D gene (5 bases). The CDR3 has 13 residues. From germline, CDR1 is SEHNR and CDR2 FQNEAQ (reference sequence). Trimming removed 5 bases at V and 3 bases at J, with 11 bases between. CDR3 sequence: CASSRTDSYEQYF. DNA of the CDR3: TGTGCCAGCAGCCGTACCGACAGCTACGAGCAGTACTTC. Based on the CDR3 plus reference TRBV7-9 and TRBJ2-7, the full variable domain is DTGVSQNPRHKITKRGQNVTFRCDPISEHNRLYWYRQTLGQGPEFLTYFQNEAQLEKSRLLSDRFSAERPKGSFSTLEIQRTEQGDSAMYLCASSRTDSYEQYFGPGTRLTVT.

The chain has TRBV5-1 and TRBJ2-2; 9 bases fit TRBD2. CDR1 and CDR2 (germline): SGHRS, YFSETQ. This CDR3 has 16 amino acids. The trim removed 4 bases at V and 1 base at J, leaving 5 bases unmatched. The CDR3 nucleotides are TGCGCCAGCAGCCCCGCTAGCGGGAAGAACACCGGGGAGCTGTTTTTT. Translated, it gives CASSPASGKNTGELFF.

The chain couples TRBV5-6 to TRBJ1-4, with D uncertain. Trimming shortened V by 0 bases and J by 7 bases, and 10 bases separated the two germline ends. Germline assignment: CDR1 SGHDT and CDR2 YYEEEE. The CDR3 is 14 amino acids. Here the CDR3 DNA reads TGTGCCAGCAGCTTGGATCTAACCCCTGAAAAACTGTTTTTT. Protein sequence: CASSLDLTPEKLFF.

The CDR3 sequence: CASRPLEGNGYTF. In DNA form, the CDR3 reads TGTGCCAGCAGGCCCTTGGAGGGGAATGGCTACACCTTC. The genes are TRBV5-8 and TRBJ1-2; D may be TRBD1 (5 bases). This CDR3 spans 13 amino acids. V was trimmed by 5 bases and J by 6 bases, leaving 14 bases between them. The germline V gene encodes CDR1 SGHTS and CDR2 YDEGEE.

V gene TRBV2 combines with J gene TRBJ2-5; 10 bases match TRBD1. CDR1 and CDR2 (germline): SNHLY, FYNNEI. The V segment lost 6 bases and the J segment 5 bases; nucleotides outside the gene matches: 12. This CDR3 contains 16 residues. The CDR3, as DNA: TGTGCCAGCAGGGATAGGGACAGGGGCGGGCTGGAGACCCAGTACTTC. Translated: CASRDRDRGGLETQYF.

The V call is TRBV6-5, the J call TRBJ2-2, with a weak D call TRBD2 (6 bases). Between the trimmed V and J ends, which lost 10 bases and 3 bases, there was a span of 15 bases. CDR1 and CDR2 (germline): MNHEY, SVGAGI. The CDR3 runs 14 residues. The CDR3 spells CATKGTWDTGELFF. CDR3 DNA sequence: TGTGCCACTAAGGGGACTTGGGACACCGGGGAGCTGTTTTTT.

The chain has TRBV5-1 and TRBJ2-1; 11 bases align to TRBD2. Germline V gives CDR1 SGHRS, CDR2 YFSETQ. J was trimmed by 7 bases and V by 5 bases; bases with no gene match: 5. This CDR3 has 14 residues. The chain's CDR3 is CASSTSGSKNEQFF. DNA for the CDR3: TGCGCCAGCAGTACTAGCGGGAGTAAAAATGAGCAGTTCTTC.

The rearrangement joins TRBV6-6 to TRBJ2-1; D is possibly TRBD2 (6 bases). The CDR3 length is 12 residues. Germline loops: CDR1 MNHNY, CDR2 SVGAGI (reference sequence). Trimming pared 0 bases from V and 12 bases from J, leaving 9 bases between. This chain's CDR3 is CASSYSNGGQFF. The CDR3 coding sequence is TGTGCCAGCAGTTACTCGAACGGGGGGCAGTTCTTC.

J is TRBJ2-5 and V is TRBV20-1; tentatively, D is TRBD1 (5 bases). Trimming took off 8 bases at V and 4 bases at J, with 11 bases between the two ends. Germline V lookup: CDR1 DFQATT, CDR2 SNEGSKA (reference sequence). This CDR3 region has 11 residues. For the CDR3, the DNA is TGCAGTACAGGTCCCAGAGAGACCCAGTACTTC. This sequence encodes CSTGPRETQYF.

This chain uses TRBV30 with TRBJ2-3; D not resolved. The V gene's germline CDR1 is GTSNPN and CDR2 SVGIG (reference sequence). CDR3 length equals 13 residues. Trimming removed 5 bases from V and 4 bases from J, with 13 bases in between. Here the CDR3 DNA reads TGTGCCTGGTCAAGGTGGGGTGCAGATACGCAGTATTTT. It encodes CAWSRWGADTQYF.

The chain carries TRBV14 and TRBJ1-3; D perhaps matches TRBD1 (5 bases). The CDR3 contains 13 residues. V lost 6 bases and J lost 4, with 10 bases in between. The germline V gene has CDR1 SGHDN and CDR2 FVKESK. CDR3 sequence: CASSTAGGNTIYF. CDR3 bases: TGTGCCAGCAGTACGGCAGGGGGAAACACCATATATTTT.

V gene TRBV27 combines with J gene TRBJ2-5; 12 nucleotides align to TRBD2. Germline assignment: CDR1 MNHEY and CDR2 SMNVEV (reference sequence). The CDR3 is 16 amino acids. With 5 bases clipped from V and 5 bases from J, the junction kept 9 bases outside the gene matches. CDR3: CASSVRRTSGMETQYF. Here the CDR3 DNA reads TGTGCCAGCAGTGTAAGACGGACTAGCGGGATGGAGACCCAGTACTTC.

Written as DNA, the CDR3 is TGTGCCAGCAGCGTATCAATGAACACTGAAGCTTTCTTT. This gives the protein CASSVSMNTEAFF. V usage is TRBV9 and J usage is TRBJ1-1; D gene uncertain. This CDR3 contains 13 residues. V was cut by 1 base and J by 0 bases, with 4 bases left in between. Germline CDR1 and CDR2: SGDLS and YYNGEE.

The chain carries TRBV5-5 and TRBJ2-5, with D perhaps TRBD2 (5 bases). CDR1 is SGHKS, CDR2 YYEKEE, per germline (reference sequence). CDR3 size: 14 residues. V lost 4 bases and J lost 2, with 12 bases in between. The DNA for the CDR3 is TGTGCCAGCAGCCTCGGACGGGGACAAGAGACCCAGTACTTC. Protein: CASSLGRGQETQYF.

The chain employs TRBV14 and TRBJ1-3; D is ambiguous. Germline assignment: CDR1 SGHDN and CDR2 FVKESK. V lost 2 bases, J lost 0 bases, and 14 bases lay in between. The CDR3 has 17 amino acids. CDR3 bases: TGTGCCAGCAGCCAATTTAAGGGCAAGAGCTCTGGAAACACCATATATTTT. It yields the protein CASSQFKGKSSGNTIYF.

The chain links TRBV7-8 to TRBJ1-4; D remains unclear. There are 15 residues in the CDR3. Germline CDR1 and CDR2: SGHVS and FQNEAQ. V was trimmed by 5 bases and J by 0 bases, leaving 10 bases between them. This CDR3 reads CASSARLATNEKLFF. CDR3 DNA: TGTGCCAGCAGCGCCAGACTTGCAACTAATGAAAAACTGTTTTTT.

The CDR3 spells CASSQEGYYGYTF. DNA for the CDR3: TGCGCCAGCAGCCAAGAAGGTTACTATGGCTACACCTTC. The chain uses TRBV4-1 and TRBJ1-2; D gene uncertain. Germline CDR1 is MGHRA and CDR2 is YSYEKL. Trimming shortened V by 0 bases and J by 3 bases, and 5 bases separated the two germline ends. This CDR3 has 13 residues.

This rearrangement joins TRBV15 to TRBJ1-3; 7 bases match TRBD1. This CDR3 is 14 amino acids long. V shed 6 bases, J shed 0 bases, and the junction held 2 bases outside the gene matches. Germline V lookup: CDR1 LNHNV, CDR2 YYDKDF (reference sequence). The CDR3 region is CATSHRGSGNTIYF. The DNA for the CDR3 is TGTGCCACCAGTCACAGGGGCTCTGGAAACACCATATATTTT.

The V call is TRBV28, the J call TRBJ1-4; the D is unclear. Germline CDR1 is MDHEN and CDR2 is SYDVKM. With 6 bases removed from V and 3 bases from J, the gap between germline ends came to 5 bases. This CDR3 comprises 12 residues. CDR3 coding DNA: TGTGCCAGCAGGCGACCTAATGAAAAACTGTTTTTT. Amino acids: CASRRPNEKLFF. Filled out from reference TRBV28 and TRBJ1-4, the complete variable domain reads DVKVTQSSRYLVKRTGEKVFLECVQDMDHENMFWYRQDPGLGLRLIYFSYDVKMKEKGDIPEGYSVSREKKERFSLILESASTNQTSMYLCASRRPNEKLFFGSGTQLSVL.

This chain uses TRBV5-6 with TRBJ2-5; a possible D gene is TRBD2 (6 bases). The CDR3 has 17 residues. Germline values: CDR1 SGHDT, CDR2 YYEEEE. V lost 1 base and J lost 4, with 20 bases in between. As DNA, the CDR3 is TGTGCCAGCAGCTTGTTTTTTTCGGGACGGGGAGGAGAGACCCAGTACTTC. Translated: CASSLFFSGRGGETQYF.

The chain links TRBV5-5 to TRBJ2-5, with a weak D call TRBD2 (6 bases). The CDR3 is made up of 12 amino acids. Germline CDR1 SGHKS, CDR2 YYEKEE (reference sequence). V dropped 4 bases and J dropped 9 bases, with 13 bases sitting between them. The DNA of the CDR3 is TGTGCCAGCAGCACACACCGGGACTCCCAGTACTTC. Protein sequence: CASSTHRDSQYF.

The chain employs TRBV2 and TRBJ1-2; D is ambiguous. Germline lookup yields CDR1 SNHLY and CDR2 FYNNEI. This CDR3 spans 11 amino acids. Deletions cut 5 bases from V and 7 bases from J, with 8 bases between. In nucleotides, the CDR3 is TGTGCCAGCAGTACGACTTCTGGCTACACCTTC. Its translation is CASSTTSGYTF.

This chain connects TRBV11-2 to TRBJ2-3; 9 bases match TRBD2. Germline loops: CDR1 SGHAT, CDR2 FQNNGV. Losses at the gene ends were 5 bases for V and 1 base for J; bases not matched to a gene: 1. This CDR3 is 14 amino acids long. Here the CDR3 reads CASSLAGRTDTQYF. DNA of the CDR3: TGTGCCAGCAGCCTAGCGGGGCGCACAGATACGCAGTATTTT.

The chain has TRBV28 and TRBJ2-7, with D perhaps assigned TRBD1 or TRBD2 (5 bases each). CDR3 length: 15 residues. Germline V lookup: CDR1 MDHEN, CDR2 SYDVKM. Trimming stripped 5 bases from V and 1 base from J, with 15 bases between. CDR3 sequence reads: CASSVPGRASYEQYF. The CDR3 region has the DNA TGTGCCAGCAGTGTACCGGGACGGGCATCCTACGAGCAGTACTTC.

The gene calls are TRBV15 and TRBJ1-4; D unclear. CDR1 is LNHNV and CDR2 is YYDKDF in the germline V gene (reference sequence). The CDR3 covers 16 residues. The V gene lost 3 bases and the J gene lost 0 bases, with 11 bases spanning the gap. Written as DNA, the CDR3 is TGTGCCACCAGCAGCAGGTGGGGTGCAACTAATGAAAAACTGTTTTTT. This gives the protein CATSSRWGATNEKLFF.

V usage is TRBV6-6 and J usage is TRBJ1-3; a possible D gene is TRBD1 (6 bases). Germline values: CDR1 MNHNY, CDR2 SVGAGI (reference sequence). Trimming left V 0 bases short and J 3 bases short, with 12 bases between. The CDR3 is 16 residues long. CDR3 bases: TGTGCCAGCAGTTACTCGAGGCAGGGGCGTGGAAACACCATATATTTT. The encoded protein is CASSYSRQGRGNTIYF.